Given below is one TCR beta chain in context. The assay was immunoSEQ multiplex PCR, and TCRdb's table has in-frame clones only and misses some. The sample yields about 190,000 clones, around 82% seen once. The data were taken from a study of blood T cell repertoires in COVID-19. Germline V gene sequence: CDR1 SGHAT, CDR2 FQNNGV. The CDR3 has 15 residues. The V gene lost 1 base and the J gene lost 0 bases, with 4 bases spanning the gap. The clonotype was recovered from a woman aged 45-65 years with acute COVID-19. This chain uses TRBV11-2 with TRBJ1-6; D unclear. The sequenced sample was PBMCs or T cells enriched from blood (not recorded which). CDR3 loop: CASSLVSSYNSPLHF. The DNA of the CDR3 is TGTGCCAGCAGCTTAGTCAGCTCCTATAATTCACCCCTCCACTTT.